This T cell receptor (beta chain) was sequenced for a study of blood T cell repertoires in COVID-19 (dated by TCRdb to the early 2020s). Looking at the study overall: Samples from collaborators originated in the United States, Italy and Spain and spanned both the acute and convalescent phases of COVID-19. The prospective study material was composed of cDNA or gDNA derived from T cells, B-cell-depleted T cells, or PBMCs. Where available, HLA class I and class II types were taken from metadata supplied by the sample provider and were not determined by assay-based typing. The dataset comprised deeply sampled blood TCRbeta repertoires from subjects exposed to, actively infected with, or recovered from COVID-19. A de-identified subject ID, COVID-19 status, age in years and sex were almost always included in the sample metadata. Samples were obtained from the ongoing ImmuneRACE study (first 160 participants) and from about 1,300 subjects provided by 6 global collaborators. The repertoires were released in a freely available public database intended as a resource for research on the immune response to SARS-CoV-2. Broader findings and caveats from the paper: How much clinical and demographic metadata was included differed by source and by participant, and the metadata was provided uncurated.

CDR1 and CDR2 were assigned from the germline V gene as SGHDN and FVKESK. V sheds 1 base and J sheds 10 bases, leaving 14 bases between their ends. Including the terminal cysteine and phenylalanine, the CDR3 comprises 14 residues. Only the CDR3 DNA is retained, 42 bases long and in frame from the first base. Whole blood was collected in K2EDTA tubes by collaborating institutions according to the institutions' own protocols. Collaborator samples were shipped for TCRbeta analysis as frozen whole blood, isolated PBMCs, or DNA extracted from either sample type. TCRbeta CDR3 regions were amplified from genomic DNA using the immunoSEQ Assay, a bias-controlled multiplex PCR. The study's processing was this. The number of nucleated cells in each sample was estimated by amplification of reference gene primers within the assay. Sequence reads were collapsed and filtered to measure the absolute abundance of every unique TCRbeta CDR3 rearrangement. For each sample, productive Simpson clonality was calculated as the square root of Simpson's diversity index over productive rearrangements. Held by TCRdb, this immuneACCESS table contains in-frame sequences only and omits some clones. Under half of the omission traces to an unresolved V gene where checked; the cause of the rest is unknown. The D gene and trimming were derived from the DNA, and the V and J assignments and clone size from that table. The sample contains a few hundred thousand clones, around 84% of them found a single time. In total, the top ten clones hold 4.2% of the sample.

As concerns this clone: No cognate antigen has been identified for it. No base quality values were provided; no much bigger clone lies one nucleotide off.

This TCR came from a man between 60 and 75 years old with acute or convalescent COVID-19. What was sequenced was peripheral blood. The V and J segments used are TRBV14 and TRBJ2-1; TRBD1 might be the D gene, on 5 matching bases. The CDR3 in this case is CASSQGRAKGEQFF. In nucleotide form, the sequence is TGTGCCAGCAGCCAAGGCCGGGCCAAGGGGGAGCAGTTCTTC.